Presented here are 21 T cell receptor beta chains from one specimen sequenced in a study of CD8 T cells in ankylosing spondylitis. Study-level findings and limits: A TCR beta motif of 8 or 9 highly homologous variants appeared characteristic of ankylosing spondylitis blood.

Their cognate antigens are unknown. MiXCR was run by TCRdb on the 5' RACE reads, yielding one entry per CDR3 protein. The sample yields around 890,000 distinct CDR3 sequences, about 11% seen once. The material sequenced was blood, either unsorted or a sorted T cell fraction (not recorded which). Receptor source: a male donor with ankylosing spondylitis.

At least ten counts were recorded for this clonotype. CDR3: CSARDPWWGNEQFF. CDR3 DNA: TGCAGTGCTAGAGATCCCTGGTGGGGAAATGAGCAGTTCTTC. The chain links TRBV20-1 to TRBJ2-1, with D hard to call. CDR1 and CDR2 from the germline V gene are DFQATT and SNEGSKA (reference sequence). This CDR3 spans 14 amino acids. V lost 0 bases and J 7 bases, leaving 13 bases between the germline ends.

This clonotype was observed at least ten times. The V call is TRBV5-1, the J call TRBJ1-6; 8 bases align to TRBD1. Trimming cost V 4 bases and J 7 bases; bases outside gene matches: 13. Germline-derived CDR1 and CDR2 are SGHRS and YFSETQ. The CDR3 length is 17 residues. CDR3 nucleotide sequence: TGCGCCAGCAGCCCAACCCCGACAGGGGTAGGAAATTCACCCCTCCACTTT. Amino acids: CASSPTPTGVGNSPLHF.

This clonotype was found a few times. The V gene is TRBV4-2, the J gene TRBJ2-1; the match to TRBD2 covers 7 bases. With V trimmed by 1 base and J by 4 bases, 7 bases remained unmatched. The germline V gene has CDR1 LGHNA and CDR2 YNFKEQ. The CDR3 runs to 16 residues. CDR3: CASSQVRAGIYNEQFF. The CDR3 DNA sequence: TGTGCCAGCAGCCAAGTCCGAGCGGGGATATACAATGAGCAGTTCTTC.

This clonotype was seen a few times. The CDR3 nucleotides are TGTGCCAGCAGCTACCTCGGGGCTGCCGCCGGCTACACCTTC. As protein: CASSYLGAAAGYTF. V and J are TRBV12-3 or TRBV12-4 and TRBJ1-2; possible D gene TRBD1, 5 bases. V lost 6 bases to trimming and J lost 8 bases, with 19 bases between them. This CDR3 comprises 14 residues.

This clonotype has more than one count but fewer than ten. The chain combines TRBV14 with TRBJ2-7; either TRBD1 or TRBD2 may fit D (5 bases each). V dropped 3 bases and J dropped 7 bases, with 19 bases sitting between them. The length of the CDR3 is 15 residues. Germline lookup yields CDR1 SGHDN and CDR2 FVKESK. The CDR3 reads CASSHLRDPVREQYF. The CDR3 DNA is TGTGCCAGCAGCCACCTCCGGGACCCAGTACGAGAGCAGTACTTC.

This clonotype was detected many times. This chain links TRBV6-5 with TRBJ2-2; a weak D match, TRBD2 (5 bases). V was trimmed by 0 bases and J by 2 bases, leaving 10 bases between them. CDR3 length: 16 amino acids. Germline assignment: CDR1 MNHEY and CDR2 SVGAGI. The CDR3 here is CASSYSVSGNTGELFF. The CDR3 DNA follows: TGTGCCAGCAGTTACTCAGTGTCGGGAAACACCGGGGAGCTGTTTTTT.

This clonotype was counted many times. The rearrangement links TRBV7-2 to TRBJ2-7; possibly TRBD1 for D (5 bases). Germline loops: CDR1 SGHTA, CDR2 FQGNSA. This CDR3 region has 15 residues. V lost 5 bases and J 0 bases, leaving 14 bases between the germline ends. In nucleotides, the CDR3 is TGTGCCAGCAGCCCAAACCAGGGCGTCTCCTACGAGCAGTACTTC. Protein product: CASSPNQGVSYEQYF.

The CDR3 DNA is TGTGCCAGCAGTTACCGCGTCGTCAATCAGCCCCAGCATTTT. This encodes CASSYRVVNQPQHF. This chain links TRBV6-2 or TRBV6-3 with TRBJ1-5; D ambiguous. The V gene's germline CDR1 is MNHEY and CDR2 SVGEGT. Between the trimmed V and J ends, which lost 2 bases and 3 bases, there was a span of 8 bases. This CDR3 has 14 residues.

In this sample, this clonotype turned up a few times. The gene calls are TRBV20-1 and TRBJ2-3, with TRBD2 matching 8 bases. Germline V gives CDR1 DFQATT, CDR2 SNEGSKA (reference sequence). The CDR3 has 16 residues. J was trimmed by 6 bases and V by 2 bases; bases with no gene match: 13. Written as DNA, the CDR3 is TGCAGTGCTAGATCTTGGGGGAGCGGGAGATGGGATACGCAGTATTTT. This codes for CSARSWGSGRWDTQYF.

The rearrangement links TRBV6-1 to TRBJ2-2; 7 bases agree with TRBD2. The V segment lost 7 bases and the J segment 1 base; nucleotides outside the gene matches: 9. Germline V CDR1 and CDR2: MNHNS, SASEGT. The CDR3 has 16 amino acids. CDR3 nucleotide sequence: TGTGCCAGCAAGCCGGCGGGAGAGGGGAACACCGGGGAGCTGTTTTTT. This encodes CASKPAGEGNTGELFF.

The chain's CDR3 is CASSPDPTGNTGELFF. Here the CDR3 DNA reads TGCGCCAGCAGCCCTGACCCGACAGGGAACACCGGGGAGCTGTTTTTT. The chain recombines TRBV5-1 with TRBJ2-2, with TRBD1 as a possible D gene (6 bases). With 4 bases removed from V and 1 base from J, the gap between germline ends came to 14 bases. The CDR3 is 16 residues long. Germline V CDR1 and CDR2: SGHRS, YFSETQ. Complete variable domain (other parts from reference TRBV5-1 and TRBJ2-2): KAGVTQTPRYLIKTRGQQVTLSCSPISGHRSVSWYQQTPGQGLQFLFEYFSETQRNKGNFPGRFSGRQFSNSRSEMNVSTLELGDSALYLCASSPDPTGNTGELFFGEGSRLTVL.

The chain joins TRBV20-1 to TRBJ2-5; weak D call: TRBD2 (6 bases). The germline V gene has CDR1 DFQATT and CDR2 SNEGSKA (reference sequence). Trimming removed 6 bases at V and 5 bases at J, with 16 bases between. The CDR3 length is 13 residues. DNA for the CDR3: TGCAGTGCAGGGACTCGCGGCTTGGAGACCCAGTACTTC. As protein: CSAGTRGLETQYF.

This chain uses TRBV10-3 with TRBJ1-5, with D possibly matching TRBD1 (5 bases). From germline, CDR1 is ENHRY and CDR2 SYGVKD. Trimming cost V 10 bases and J 0 bases, with 13 bases left between them. CDR3 length: 14 residues. This CDR3 reads CATRSGVSNQPQHF. In DNA, the CDR3 is TGTGCCACCAGATCGGGGGTTAGCAATCAGCCCCAGCATTTT.

The chain carries TRBV5-5 and TRBJ1-5; TRBD1 is a possible D gene (6 bases). Trimming stripped 0 bases from V and 3 bases from J, with 13 bases between. The germline V gene has CDR1 SGHKS and CDR2 YYEKEE (reference sequence). The CDR3 extends over 16 amino acids. The DNA of the CDR3 is TGTGCCAGCAGCTTGGTGGGGGGCACTGACAATCAGCCCCAGCATTTT. Translated, it gives CASSLVGGTDNQPQHF.

The sample holds a few counts of this clonotype. This chain links TRBV10-1 with TRBJ1-5; no reliable D call. Germline-derived CDR1 and CDR2 are WNHNN and SYGVQD (reference sequence). The CDR3 runs to 15 residues. The V gene lost 0 bases and the J gene lost 2 bases, with 8 bases spanning the gap. The CDR3 reads CASSESNFGNQPQHF. CDR3 in DNA: TGCGCCAGCAGTGAGTCGAATTTTGGCAATCAGCCCCAGCATTTT.

In this sample, this clonotype turned up many times. The chain combines TRBV29-1 with TRBJ2-1; D not resolved. The germline V gene has CDR1 SQVTM and CDR2 ANQGSEA. The V end lost 5 bases, the J end lost 8 bases, and 13 bases lay between the germline ends. The CDR3 is 12 amino acids. As DNA, the CDR3 is TGCAGCGTTTCTAGTTTTATGGATGAGCAGTTCTTC. It specifies CSVSSFMDEQFF.

The chain employs TRBV20-1 and TRBJ2-1; maybe TRBD2 (5 bases). V lost 6 bases, J lost 1 base, and 19 bases lay in between. The CDR3 has 16 amino acids. Per germline, CDR1 DFQATT and CDR2 SNEGSKA (reference sequence). The CDR3 DNA reads TGCAGTGCCAGGACCCCTCGGGATCGGTCCTACAATGAGCAGTTCTTC. Protein sequence: CSARTPRDRSYNEQFF.

This clonotype has only a few counts. This chain links TRBV5-1 with TRBJ2-3; perhaps TRBD2 as D (6 bases). This CDR3 region has 15 residues. The germline V gene has CDR1 SGHRS and CDR2 YFSETQ. Trimming removed 5 bases at V and 0 bases at J, with 13 bases between. The CDR3 region is CASRKTGLSTDTQYF. The DNA for the CDR3 is TGCGCCAGCAGGAAAACGGGACTCAGCACAGATACGCAGTATTTT.

The rearrangement joins TRBV6-5 to TRBJ1-1, with a weak D call TRBD1 (5 bases). This CDR3 is built from 16 residues. Per the germline V gene, CDR1 is MNHEY and CDR2 is SVGAGI. Trimming cost V 0 bases and J 11 bases, with 22 bases left between them. CDR3: CASSYSSPSSSWGAFF. The CDR3 DNA reads as TGTGCCAGCAGTTACTCGTCCCCAAGCTCCTCGTGGGGGGCTTTCTTT.

This clonotype was counted many times. This chain connects TRBV29-1 to TRBJ2-7; D is perhaps TRBD1 or TRBD2 (5 bases each). Trimming took 4 bases from V and 3 from J, leaving 19 bases between them. The V gene's germline CDR1 is SQVTM and CDR2 ANQGSEA. The CDR3 is 15 amino acids. CDR3: CSVGGAHRGRYEQYF. DNA of the CDR3: TGCAGCGTTGGAGGGGCGCACAGAGGACGCTACGAGCAGTACTTC.

The J gene is TRBJ2-3, the V gene TRBV4-3, with 10 positions matching TRBD2. The CDR3 totals 17 residues. Looked up from germline, CDR1 is LGHNA and CDR2 is YSLEER. V lost 3 bases and J lost 5; bases outside the gene matches: 11. CDR3 in amino acids: CASSQEASGSIGDTQYF. CDR3 coding DNA: TGCGCCAGCAGCCAGGAAGCTAGCGGGAGTATTGGAGATACGCAGTATTTT.